This TCR beta chain was profiled in a study of blood T cell repertoires in COVID-19 (dated by TCRdb to 2018 to 2021). Background on the whole study: Collaborator samples came from the United States, Italy and Spain and covered acute and convalescent phases of COVID-19. The samples were drawn from two sources: the first 160 participants of the ongoing ImmuneRACE study, and over 1,000 subjects contributed by 6 global collaborators. The prospective study material was composed of cDNA or gDNA derived from T cells, B-cell-depleted T cells, or PBMCs. A de-identified subject ID, COVID-19 status, age in years and sex were almost always included in the sample metadata. Deeply sampled blood TCRbeta repertoires from subjects exposed to, actively infected with, or recovered from COVID-19 were included in the dataset. Where HLA class I and class II types were available, the types were taken from metadata supplied by the sample provider, not from assay-based typing. A freely available public database, intended as a resource for researchers studying the immune response to SARS-CoV-2, is where the repertoires were released. What the study reported, not specific to this receptor: How much clinical and demographic metadata was included differed by source and by participant, and the metadata was provided uncurated.

Each collaborating institution followed its own protocols to collect whole blood in K2EDTA tubes. Collaborator samples were shipped for TCRbeta analysis as frozen whole blood, isolated PBMCs, or DNA extracted from either sample type. TCRbeta CDR3 regions were amplified from genomic DNA by means of the immunoSEQ Assay, a bias-controlled multiplex PCR. The authors' analysis ran thus. The number of nucleated cells in each sample was estimated from the amplification of reference gene primers within the assay. Sequence reads were collapsed and filtered to measure the absolute abundance of every unique TCRbeta CDR3 rearrangement. For each sample, productive Simpson clonality was calculated as the square root of Simpson's diversity index over productive rearrangements. TCRdb's version of the immuneACCESS table is confined to in-frame rearrangements and falls short of the full clone set. An unresolved V gene accounts for under half of the shortfall where checked; the remainder is of unknown origin. V, J and clone size derive from that table, while D and trimming were established from the DNA sequence. Across this sample there are 97,000 or so clones, with about 87% seen only once. The ten biggest clones cover 3% of the sample.

From a lookup of the germline V gene, CDR1 and CDR2 are SGHVS and FQNEAQ. Inclusive of the bounding cysteine and phenylalanine, the CDR3 is 17 residues long. The retained sequence is limited to the CDR3, 51 bases, with the frame set at the first base. V has 1 base trimmed and J has 2 bases trimmed; junction bases matching no gene number 9. Worth noting for this clone: The target of this receptor is not known. Base qualities are not provided; no much larger clone lies one nucleotide away.

The sequencing sample was made of peripheral blood. Recombination connected TRBV7-8 to TRBJ2-7, and TRBD2 aligns with 9 junction nucleotides. This clonotype was sampled from a man aged 50 to 59 with active or convalescent COVID-19. CDR3 reads: CASSLVLDSGGTYEQYF. The nucleotide sequence reads as follows: TGTGCCAGCAGCTTAGTACTGGATAGCGGGGGCACCTACGAGCAGTACTTC.